Here is one TCR beta chain with its context. Some clones are missing from TCRdb's copy, which holds only in-frame ones; the method was immunoSEQ multiplex PCR. The data contain about 85,000 clones, almost 90% of them singletons. This sample is part of a study of blood T cell repertoires in COVID-19. The sequencing sample was made of peripheral blood. The TCR sequence derives from an elderly woman with acute or convalescent COVID-19.

This chain's CDR3 is CASRGPGAVNEQFF. The CDR3 DNA sequence: TGTGCCAGCAGAGGGCCAGGGGCCGTCAATGAGCAGTTCTTC. The chain couples TRBV7-2 to TRBJ2-1, with D perhaps TRBD1 (6 bases). Germline CDR1 SGHTA, CDR2 FQGNSA. The CDR3 loop spans 14 amino acids. Trimming took off 6 bases at V and 6 bases at J, with 15 bases between the two ends. The whole variable domain, filled in from reference TRBV7-2 and TRBJ2-1, reads GAGVSQSPSNKVTEKGKDVELRCDPISGHTALYWYRQSLGQGLEFLIYFQGNSAPDKSGLPSDRFSAERTGGSVSTLTIQRTQQEDSAVYLCASRGPGAVNEQFFGPGTRLTVL.